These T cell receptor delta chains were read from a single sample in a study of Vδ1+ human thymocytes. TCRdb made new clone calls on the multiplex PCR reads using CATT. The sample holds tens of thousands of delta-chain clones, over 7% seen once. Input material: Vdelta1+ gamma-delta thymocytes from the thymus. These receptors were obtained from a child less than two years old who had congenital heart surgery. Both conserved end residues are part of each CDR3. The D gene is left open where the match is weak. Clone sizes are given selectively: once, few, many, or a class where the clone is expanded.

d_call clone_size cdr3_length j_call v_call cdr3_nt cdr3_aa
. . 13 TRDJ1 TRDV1 TGTGCTCTTGGGGAAAGGTACACCGATAAACTCATCTTT CALGERYTDKLIF
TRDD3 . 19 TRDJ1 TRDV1 TGTGCTCTTGGGGGAAGGACGTTGGGGGACCCCCGGTACACCGACAAACTCATCTTT CALGGRTLGDPRYTDKLIF
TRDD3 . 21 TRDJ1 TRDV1 TGTGCTCTTGGGGAACTAGCGCCTGCCTGGGGGATACTAGAAGACACCGATAAACTCATCTTT CALGELAPAWGILEDTDKLIF
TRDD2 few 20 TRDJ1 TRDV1 TGTGCTCTTGGGGAAGGCCTTCCTACTAGGGGGTCCCCGTACACCGATAAACTCATCTTT CALGEGLPTRGSPYTDKLIF
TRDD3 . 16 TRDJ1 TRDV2 TGTGCCTGTGACACCGGACTGGGGGATACTCCCGATAAACTCATCTTT CACDTGLGDTPDKLIF
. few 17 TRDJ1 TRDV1 TGTGCTCTTGGGGAACTGGGAGGGGACTCGTACACCGATAAACTCATCTTT CALGELGGDSYTDKLIF
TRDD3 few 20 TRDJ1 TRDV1 TGTGCTCTTGGGGAACCTCCTAAGTCGTACTGGGGGTTTACCACCGATAAACTCATCTTT CALGEPPKSYWGFTTDKLIF
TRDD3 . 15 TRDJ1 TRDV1 TGTGCTCTTGGGGATGTACCCTCTGGGATACGGAGGCTCATCTTT CALGDVPSGIRRLIF
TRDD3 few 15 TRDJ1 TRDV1 TGTGCTCTTGGGGACTTACTGGGGGATAACGATAAACTCATCTTT CALGDLLGDNDKLIF
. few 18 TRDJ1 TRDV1 TGTGCTCTTGGGGAAAGGGTCCGATACCGAAGGGACACCGATAAACTCATCTTT CALGERVRYRRDTDKLIF
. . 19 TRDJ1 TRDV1 TGTGCTCTTGGGGAAATTCGCCGCAAAGAAAGCACCGTATCGCCGGGACTCATCTTT CALGEIRRKESTVSPGLIF
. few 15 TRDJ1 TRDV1 TGTGCTCTTGGGGAGATCAAACTGAGCACCGATAAACTCATCTTT CALGEIKLSTDKLIF
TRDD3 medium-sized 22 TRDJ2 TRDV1 TGTGCTCTTGGGGAACTCCGGGTGCCCCTAGGGGGGATACTAGCTTTGACAGCACAACTCTTCTTT CALGELRVPLGGILALTAQLFF
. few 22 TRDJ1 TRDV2 TGTGCCTGTGACACCGAATTGGGTTTCTCCACGTTGTCTGGGGATCATACCGATAAACTCATCTTT CACDTELGFSTLSGDHTDKLIF
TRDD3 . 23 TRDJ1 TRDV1 TGTGCTCTTGGGGGACATCTCACTCCCACTTCGCTGGGGGATGCGTGGTACACCGATAAACTCATCTTT CALGGHLTPTSLGDAWYTDKLIF
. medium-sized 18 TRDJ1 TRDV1 TGTGCTCTTGGGGAATCCGTGGCCAGCCGCTCGTACACCGATAAACTCATCTTT CALGESVASRSYTDKLIF
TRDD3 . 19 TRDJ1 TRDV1 TGTGCTCTTGGGGAAATTTCGGTTTGGGGGATGTCAGGTACCGATAAACTCATCTTT CALGEISVWGMSGTDKLIF
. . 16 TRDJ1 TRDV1 TGTGCTCTTGGGGAGCCGACTTCCGCATACACCGATAAACTCATCTTT CALGEPTSAYTDKLIF
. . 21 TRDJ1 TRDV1 TGTGCTCTTGGGGAACTAGGTCTGACTCCTACCCCGTACTGGGGATACGATAAACTCATCTTT CALGELGLTPTPYWGYDKLIF
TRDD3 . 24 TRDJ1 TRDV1 TGTGCTCTTGGGGAACTTTACCCCCCAAAGATACTGGGGGATACCTCACCGTACACCGATAAACTCATCTTT CALGELYPPKILGDTSPYTDKLIF
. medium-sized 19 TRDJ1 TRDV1 TGTGCTCTTGGGCCCCCGCATCGTACAGAGGATACCCTCACCGATAAACTCATCTTT CALGPPHRTEDTLTDKLIF
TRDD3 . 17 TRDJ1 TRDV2 TGTGCCTGTGACAAAGACTGGGGGATACGAGGAATCCCAAAACTCATCTTT CACDKDWGIRGIPKLIF
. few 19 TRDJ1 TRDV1 TGTGCTCTTGGGGATGGGCTACGGGACGGGAGAAGGGGGACCGATAAACTCATCTTT CALGDGLRDGRRGTDKLIF
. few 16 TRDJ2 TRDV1 TGTGCTCTTGGGGAACTTACCGGGGGTGTTTCAGCACAACTCTTCTTT CALGELTGGVSAQLFF
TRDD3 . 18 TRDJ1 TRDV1 TGTGCTCTTGGGGATCAGGAACTGGGGGTTTCCTACACCGATAAACTCATCTTT CALGDQELGVSYTDKLIF
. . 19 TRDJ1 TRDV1 TGTGCTCTTGGGGAACTAGTTGGGCCTTCCTACTGGGGGATCGATAAACTCATCTTT CALGELVGPSYWGIDKLIF
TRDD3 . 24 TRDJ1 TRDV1 TGTGCTCTTGGGGAACGGGGGTCCATCGCAGTTCTTTTGGTTGGGGGATACAGTACCGATAAACTCATCTTT CALGERGSIAVLLVGGYSTDKLIF
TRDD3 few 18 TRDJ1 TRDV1 TGTGCTCTTGGGGACATACGGTACTGGGGGAGGTACACCGATAAACTCATCTTT CALGDIRYWGRYTDKLIF
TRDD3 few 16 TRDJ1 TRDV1 TGTGCTCTTGGGAACACTGGGGGATACAACACCGATAAACTCATCTTT CALGNTGGYNTDKLIF
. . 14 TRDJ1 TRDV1 TGTGCTCTTGGGGGCCACCACAGGACCGATAAACTCATCTTT CALGGHHRTDKLIF
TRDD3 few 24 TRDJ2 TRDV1 TGTGCTCTTGGGGAACGGGTCGAGAGGTACTCTCCCTACTGGGGGACCGCTTTGACAGCACAACTCTTCTTT CALGERVERYSPYWGTALTAQLFF
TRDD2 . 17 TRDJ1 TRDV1 TGTGCTCTTGGGGATCCTTCCTACCCCGGGGATAACGATAAACTCATCTTT CALGDPSYPGDNDKLIF
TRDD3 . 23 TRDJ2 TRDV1 TGTGCTCTTGGGGAACTCGGCCTTCCCCGTGGGGGATACCCCAGTACTTTGACAGCACAACTCTTCTTT CALGELGLPRGGYPSTLTAQLFF
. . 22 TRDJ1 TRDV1 TGTGCTCTTGGGGAACTAGTAGGGTTGGTCCGCACCGACTGGAGATACACCGATAAACTCATCTTT CALGELVGLVRTDWRYTDKLIF
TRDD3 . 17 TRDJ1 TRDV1 TGTGCTCTTGGGGAACTAAAGGGGGATACTCACACCGATAAACTCATCTTT CALGELKGDTHTDKLIF
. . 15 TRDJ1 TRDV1 TGTGCTCTTGGGAACCTTGGGGTGTACACCGATAAACTCATCTTT CALGNLGVYTDKLIF
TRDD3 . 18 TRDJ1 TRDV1 TGTGCTCTTGGGGAAGTTCCTTTCCGTGGGATACGGGGCGATAAACTCATCTTT CALGEVPFRGIRGDKLIF
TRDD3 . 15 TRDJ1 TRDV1 TGTGCTCTTGGGGAAGAACTGGGGGACACCGATAAACTCATCTTT CALGEELGDTDKLIF
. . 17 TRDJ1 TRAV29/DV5 TGTGCAGCAAGCCCCTGGGAGCGGGGGAACCACACCGATAAACTCATCTTT CAASPWERGNHTDKLIF
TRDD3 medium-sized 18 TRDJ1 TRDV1 TGTGCTCTTGGGGACCTACGGCTGGGGGATCCGGACACCGATAAACTCATCTTT CALGDLRLGDPDTDKLIF
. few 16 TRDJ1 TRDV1 TGTGCTCTTGGGGTTTCCGGGGGCGATCGGGTGCATAAGCTCATCTTT CALGVSGGDRVHKLIF
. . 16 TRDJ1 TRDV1 TGTGCTCTTGGGGAATCTGATTGGGTTCACACCGATAAACTCATCTTT CALGESDWVHTDKLIF
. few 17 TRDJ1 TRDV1 TGTGCTCTTGGGGAAGGAAAATCAAGCCGGCCCTCCCTTAAACTCATCTTT CALGEGKSSRPSLKLIF
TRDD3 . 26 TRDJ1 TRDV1 TGTGCTCTTGGGCCACTAAAGGCCCTTCTACCTTCCTCCGAACTGGGGGATACCCATTACACCGATAAACTCATCTTT CALGPLKALLPSSELGDTHYTDKLIF
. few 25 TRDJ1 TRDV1 TGTGCTCTTGCTTCCTACGGCGAACGCACTGGGGGTTTCCCACTACCTCTGATAAACACCGATAAACTCATCTTT CALASYGERTGGFPLPLINTDKLIF
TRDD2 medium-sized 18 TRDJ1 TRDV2 TGTGCCTGTGACTCCAACGGCCTTCCTACTGCGTCCCCCGATAAACTCATCTTT CACDSNGLPTASPDKLIF
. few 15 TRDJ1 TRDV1 TGTGCTCTTGTAGAGAATTCCGGGTTTACCGATAAACTCATCTTT CALVENSGFTDKLIF
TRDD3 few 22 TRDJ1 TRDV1 TGTGCTCTTGGGGCCGTCCCTGCTTCCTACGAAGGCTGGGGGATAGGGACCGATAAACTCATCTTT CALGAVPASYEGWGIGTDKLIF
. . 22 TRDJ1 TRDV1 TGTGCTCTTGGGGAACAGGCCTTCCCCTGTCACCCGTACCTCGCCTACACCGATAAACTCATCTTT CALGEQAFPCHPYLAYTDKLIF
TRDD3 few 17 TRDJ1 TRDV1 TGTGCTCTTGGGGAAGAAGGCTGGGGGATCCAGACCGATAAACTCATCTTT CALGEEGWGIQTDKLIF
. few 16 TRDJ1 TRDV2 TGTGCCTGTGACACCGGGGAGCCGAGGTACACCGATAAACTCATCTTT CACDTGEPRYTDKLIF
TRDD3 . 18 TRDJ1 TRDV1 TGTGCTCTTGGGGAACTCTATTCTGTTGGGGGACCTACCGATAAACTCATCTTT CALGELYSVGGPTDKLIF